This T cell receptor beta chain was sequenced during a study of breast tumors, draining lymph nodes, adjacent tissues (dated by TCRdb to 2016 to 2017). Broadly, across the study: The study compared TCR beta repertoires across tumor, adjacent nontumor tissue and axillary lymph nodes from breast cancer patients. The study was designed to assess the relationships and possible T-cell exchange between tumor, surrounding tissue and draining lymph node repertoires in human breast cancer.

About this clonotype: Its antigen specificity is not known. Qualities for individual bases were not recorded, and no much larger clone is one base off.

The paper's findings and limits, for the study overall: The conclusion that tumor T cells originate in lymph nodes was framed as consistent with a hypothesis rather than directly demonstrated. Tumor and nontumor tissue repertoires were found to be significantly more similar in luminal-like than in basal-like breast cancer. The data were considered consistent with most tumor T cells being derived from the lymph node and subsequently expanding within tumor tissue. Tumors showed preferential V and J gene usage, and their T-cell repertoire diversity fell below that of lymph nodes yet above that of nontumor tissue.

Trimming costs V 9 bases and J 8 bases, and their ends lie 19 bases apart. From its cysteine to its phenylalanine, the CDR3 spans 13 amino acids. The read is trimmed to its CDR3 DNA, 39 bases read in frame from base 1. The germline V gene (reference sequence) gives CDR1 as LNHDA and CDR2 as SQIVND. The instrument was an Illumina HiSeq 2000. Multiplex PCR amplification was used to build the TCR beta chain libraries. The amplified TCR beta chain products were analyzed by high-throughput sequencing. TCRdb applied fastp at Q25 and MiXCR to the public reads, then kept only in-frame beta chains. Each CDR3 protein appears once, grouped with its most common genes and DNA. This sample gives approximately 210,000 distinct CDR3 sequences in total; around 35% of them show up just once. Over 3.5% of the sample goes to the ten largest clones. The lymph node samples were taken from the axillary draining lymph nodes of breast cancer patients.

This chain is built from TRBV19 and TRBJ1-2; perhaps TRBD1 is the D gene, with 5 bases matching. Input material: axillary lymph node tissue. The TCR comes from a female donor with breast cancer. Some clones in this sample may be carry-over from other donors' samples. The DNA sequence is TGTGCCAGCAGAGAGGGACGGCGAGGGGGCTACACCTTC. Its product reads: CASREGRRGGYTF.